Below are 17 T cell receptor beta chains sequenced from a single sample in a study of blood T cell repertoires in COVID-19. Sequencing used immunoSEQ multiplex PCR; TCRdb keeps in-frame clones, though not all of them. Counted here are about 130,000 clones, about 80% occurring once; the ten biggest clones make up about 16%. The specimen was peripheral blood. These receptor sequences come from a woman in her fifties or sixties with acute or convalescent COVID-19.

With regard to this clone: This sample also contains other DNA sequences that code for the same CDR3. The chain couples TRBV6-1 to TRBJ1-5, with D unclear. Germline CDR1 is MNHNS and CDR2 is SASEGT. The CDR3 is 11 residues long. Trimming took off 0 bases at V and 10 bases at J, with 4 bases between the two ends. CDR3 loop: CASSEARPQHF. DNA of the CDR3: TGTGCCAGCAGTGAAGCGAGACCCCAGCATTTT.

The rearrangement links TRBV7-8 to TRBJ1-6, with 8 bases identical to TRBD1. V was pared by 5 bases and J by 0 bases, with 6 bases of the junction left unmatched. Per the germline V gene, CDR1 is SGHVS and CDR2 is FQNEAQ. This CDR3 region has 17 residues. The CDR3 bases are TGTGCCAGCAGCCCCATCGACAGGGGCTCCTATAATTCACCCCTCCACTTT. As protein: CASSPIDRGSYNSPLHF.

The chain is built from TRBV20-1 and TRBJ2-3, with 8 bases aligning to TRBD2. The germline CDR1 and CDR2 sequences are DFQATT and SNEGSKA (reference sequence). The CDR3 has 16 residues. With V trimmed by 4 bases and J by 8 bases, 17 bases remained unmatched. The CDR3 loop reads CSATDASGWGRATQYF. In DNA form, the CDR3 reads TGCAGTGCTACTGATGCTAGCGGGTGGGGCCGTGCTACGCAGTATTTT.

The rearrangement joins TRBV9 to TRBJ2-7; 9 bases are shared with TRBD1. The CDR3 length is 16 residues. The V segment lost 0 bases and the J segment 4 bases; nucleotides outside the gene matches: 8. Germline V lookup: CDR1 SGDLS, CDR2 YYNGEE. This CDR3 reads CASSVERQGGRYEQYF. In nucleotides, the CDR3 is TGTGCCAGCAGCGTAGAGAGACAGGGGGGTAGGTACGAGCAGTACTTC.

A single count supports this clone. Additional DNA sequences in this sample encode the identical CDR3. The V gene is TRBV10-3, the J gene TRBJ1-5; 8 bases are a match to TRBD1. J was trimmed by 1 base and V by 4 bases; bases with no gene match: 0. CDR1 and CDR2 from the germline V gene are ENHRY and SYGVKD. The length of the CDR3 is 14 residues. The CDR3 DNA reads TGTGCCATCAGTGGGACAGGGAGCAATCAGCCCCAGCATTTT. Its translation is CAISGTGSNQPQHF.

The chain recombines TRBV6-5 with TRBJ1-2; D gene unclear. The CDR3 spans 13 residues. The germline V gene has CDR1 MNHEY and CDR2 SVGAGI. V lost 5 bases, J lost 0 bases, and 7 bases lay in between. Written as DNA, the CDR3 is TGTGCCAGCAGTCCCGCGCCTAACTATGGCTACACCTTC. Protein product: CASSPAPNYGYTF.

The chain employs TRBV19 and TRBJ2-2; D may be TRBD1 (6 bases). Trimming left V 5 bases short and J 6 bases short, with 13 bases between. CDR1 LNHDA and CDR2 SQIVND come from the germline V gene (reference sequence). The CDR3 runs to 14 residues. CDR3 protein: CASSFSGGAGELFF. The CDR3 coding sequence is TGTGCCAGTAGTTTCAGTGGGGGCGCCGGGGAGCTGTTTTTT.

The chain recombines TRBV30 with TRBJ1-2; TRBD1 matches 7 bases. This CDR3 contains 13 residues. The J segment lost 8 bases and the V segment lost 1 base, leaving 7 bases of the junction unmatched. Germline values: CDR1 GTSNPN, CDR2 SVGIG (reference sequence). CDR3 amino acids: CAWSGQGREGYTF. The CDR3 DNA is TGTGCCTGGAGTGGACAGGGAAGGGAGGGCTACACCTTC.

V usage is TRBV4-2 and J usage is TRBJ1-4; tentative D call: TRBD1 (5 bases). Germline lookup yields CDR1 LGHNA and CDR2 YNFKEQ. The V end was cut by 1 base, the J end by 8 bases, with 23 bases between. CDR3 length: 18 amino acids. Here the CDR3 reads CASSQGSREGWIGEKLFF. The CDR3 coding sequence is TGTGCCAGCAGCCAAGGATCCAGGGAGGGATGGATTGGAGAAAAACTGTTTTTT.

The CDR3, as DNA: TGTGCCAGCAGCCAAGAAACGGGGACAGCAACCCGTCGTGGCTACACCTTC. This gives the protein CASSQETGTATRRGYTF. The chain is built from TRBV4-2 and TRBJ1-2; 7 bases fit TRBD1. Germline-derived CDR1 and CDR2 are LGHNA and YNFKEQ. V lost 0 bases to trimming and J lost 7 bases; unmatched junction nucleotides: 14. This CDR3 is built from 17 residues.

CDR3 sequence: CASSESRTFGGSPLHF. The CDR3 DNA sequence: TGTGCCAGCAGTGAATCACGAACTTTCGGAGGTTCACCCCTCCACTTT. This chain uses TRBV25-1 with TRBJ1-6; D call uncertain. Trimming cost V 1 base and J 9 bases, with 16 bases left between them. Per the germline V gene, CDR1 is MGHDK and CDR2 is SYGVNS. CDR3 length: 16 residues.

The rearrangement links TRBV7-6 to TRBJ2-2; perhaps TRBD1 as D (5 bases). Trimming stripped 5 bases from V and 7 bases from J, with 14 bases between. The CDR3 contains 14 residues. In germline, CDR1 is SGHVS, CDR2 FNYEAQ. DNA for the CDR3: TGTGCCAGCAGCCCTCTTAATACAGGCGGGGAGCTGTTTTTT. Translated: CASSPLNTGGELFF. The entire variable domain, with the rest obtained from reference TRBV7-6 and TRBJ2-2, is as follows: GAGVSQSPRYKVTKRGQDVALRCDPISGHVSLYWYRQALGQGPEFLTYFNYEAQQDKSGLPNDRFSAERPEGSISTLTIQRTEQRDSAMYRCASSPLNTGGELFFGEGSRLTVL.

The rearrangement uses TRBV7-9 and TRBJ2-7, with 8 bases that match TRBD1. The CDR3 is made up of 14 amino acids. Germline V gene sequence: CDR1 SEHNR, CDR2 FQNEAQ (reference sequence). The junction had 10 bases not matched to a gene; V was cut back by 5 bases and J by 7 bases. The CDR3 region has the DNA TGTGCCAGCAGCGTAACGCAGGGGGCTAATGAGCAGTACTTC. Encoded protein: CASSVTQGANEQYF.

The chain joins TRBV9 to TRBJ1-5, with unresolved D. The CDR3 contains 15 residues. V dropped 0 bases and J dropped 0 bases, with 7 bases sitting between them. CDR1 SGDLS and CDR2 YYNGEE come from the germline V gene. For the CDR3, the DNA is TGTGCCAGCAGCGTAGATTCAGGTAGCAATCAGCCCCAGCATTTT. It specifies CASSVDSGSNQPQHF.

This clone was seen just once. The chain uses TRBV27 and TRBJ1-2; D is unclear. V lost 10 bases and J lost 4, with 22 bases in between. The CDR3 is made up of 15 amino acids. Germline V gene sequence: CDR1 MNHEY, CDR2 SMNVEV (reference sequence). As DNA, the CDR3 is TGTGCCACCAGGCCGGAGGTTGGAGTATCCTATGGCTACACCTTC. It encodes CATRPEVGVSYGYTF.

Only one count was recorded for this clone. J is TRBJ2-7 and V is TRBV5-5, with TRBD1 matching 10 bases. This CDR3 is built from 15 residues. In germline, CDR1 is SGHKS, CDR2 YYEKEE (reference sequence). The J segment lost 4 bases and the V segment lost 4 bases, leaving 8 bases of the junction unmatched. For the CDR3, the DNA is TGTGCCAGCAGCGTGAAGGGACAGGGGAAGTACGAGCAGTACTTC. As protein: CASSVKGQGKYEQYF.

The rearrangement links TRBV30 to TRBJ1-1; 8 nucleotides line up with TRBD1. V dropped 2 bases and J dropped 7; count of bases not matched to a gene: 12. Germline loops: CDR1 GTSNPN, CDR2 SVGIG (reference sequence). This CDR3 is built from 15 residues. The CDR3: CAWSPSLGQADEAFF. In nucleotides, the CDR3 is TGTGCCTGGAGTCCCTCTTTGGGACAGGCTGATGAAGCTTTCTTT.